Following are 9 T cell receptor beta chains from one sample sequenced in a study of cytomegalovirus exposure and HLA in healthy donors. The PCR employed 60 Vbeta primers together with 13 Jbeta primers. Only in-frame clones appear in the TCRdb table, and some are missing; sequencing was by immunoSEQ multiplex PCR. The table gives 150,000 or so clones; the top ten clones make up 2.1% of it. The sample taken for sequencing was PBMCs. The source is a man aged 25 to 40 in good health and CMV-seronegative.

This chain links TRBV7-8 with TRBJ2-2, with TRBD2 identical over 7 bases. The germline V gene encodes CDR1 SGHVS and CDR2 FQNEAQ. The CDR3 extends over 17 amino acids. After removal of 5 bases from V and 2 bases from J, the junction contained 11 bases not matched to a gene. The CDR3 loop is CASSTLPGLFNTGELFF. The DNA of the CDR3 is TGTGCCAGCAGCACCCTTCCGGGACTATTTAACACCGGGGAGCTGTTTTTT.

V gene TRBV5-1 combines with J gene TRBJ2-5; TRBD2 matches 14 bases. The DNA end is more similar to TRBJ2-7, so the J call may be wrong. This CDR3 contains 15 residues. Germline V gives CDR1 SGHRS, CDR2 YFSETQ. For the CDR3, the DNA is TGCGCCAGCAGCTTGGTAGGGACTAGCGGGAGCGAGCAGTACTTC. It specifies CASSLVGTSGSEQYF.

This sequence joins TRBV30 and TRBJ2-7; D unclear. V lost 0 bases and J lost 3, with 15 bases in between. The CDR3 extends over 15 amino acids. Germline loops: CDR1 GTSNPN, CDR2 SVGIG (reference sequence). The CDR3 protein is CAWSVQPAYDYEQYF. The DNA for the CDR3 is TGTGCCTGGAGTGTACAGCCCGCCTATGACTACGAGCAGTACTTC.

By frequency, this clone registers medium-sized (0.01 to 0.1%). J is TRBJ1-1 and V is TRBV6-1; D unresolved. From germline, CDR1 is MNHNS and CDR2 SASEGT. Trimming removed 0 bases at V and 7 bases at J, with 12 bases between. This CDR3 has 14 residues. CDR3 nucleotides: TGTGCCAGCAGTGAAGCTCCTCTTGTCGGTGAAGCTTTCTTT. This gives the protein CASSEAPLVGEAFF.

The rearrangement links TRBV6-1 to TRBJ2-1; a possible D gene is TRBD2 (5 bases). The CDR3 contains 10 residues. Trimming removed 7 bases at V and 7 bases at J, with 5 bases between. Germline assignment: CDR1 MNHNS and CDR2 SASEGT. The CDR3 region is CASTGNEQFF. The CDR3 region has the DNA TGTGCCAGCACGGGGAATGAGCAGTTCTTC.

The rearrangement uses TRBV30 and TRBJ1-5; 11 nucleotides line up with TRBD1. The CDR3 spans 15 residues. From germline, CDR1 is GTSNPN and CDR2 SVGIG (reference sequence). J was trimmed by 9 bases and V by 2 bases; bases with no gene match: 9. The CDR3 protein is CAWSYGTGGWGPQHF. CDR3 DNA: TGTGCCTGGAGTTACGGGACAGGGGGTTGGGGGCCCCAGCATTTT.

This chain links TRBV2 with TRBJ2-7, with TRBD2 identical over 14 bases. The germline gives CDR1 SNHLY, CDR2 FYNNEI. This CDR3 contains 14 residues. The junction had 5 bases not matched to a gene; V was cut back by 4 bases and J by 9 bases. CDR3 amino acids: CASSAGLAGDRQYF. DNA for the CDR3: TGTGCCAGCAGTGCGGGACTAGCGGGAGATAGGCAGTACTTC. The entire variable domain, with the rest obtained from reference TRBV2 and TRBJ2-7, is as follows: EPEVTQTPSHQVTQMGQEVILRCVPISNHLYFYWYRQILGQKVEFLVSFYNNEISEKSEIFDDQFSVERPDGSNFTLKIRSTKLEDSAMYFCASSAGLAGDRQYFGPGTRLTVT.

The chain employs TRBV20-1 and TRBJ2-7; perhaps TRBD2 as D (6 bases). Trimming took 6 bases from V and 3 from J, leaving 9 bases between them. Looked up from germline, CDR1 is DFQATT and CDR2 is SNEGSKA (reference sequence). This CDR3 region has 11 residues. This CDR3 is CSAGDFYEQYF. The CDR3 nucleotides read TGCAGTGCGGGGGACTTCTACGAGCAGTACTTC.

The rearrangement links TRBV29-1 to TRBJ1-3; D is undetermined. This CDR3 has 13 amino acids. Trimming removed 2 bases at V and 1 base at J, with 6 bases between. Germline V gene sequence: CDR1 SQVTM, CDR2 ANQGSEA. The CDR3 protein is CSVEFGSGNTIYF. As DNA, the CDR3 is TGCAGCGTTGAATTCGGGTCTGGAAACACCATATATTTT.